The 2 T cell receptor beta chains below were found in one sample sequenced in a study of blood T cell repertoires in COVID-19 (dated by TCRdb to the early 2020s). Library generation was performed with the immunoSEQ multiplex PCR assay. TCRdb limited this immuneACCESS table to in-frame rearrangements with V and J called. A share of clones is missing; checked studies link under half to unresolved V genes, and the rest is unexplained. This sample holds 90,000 or so clones; 72% were observed only once. Of the sample, around 25% is held by the ten largest clones. Material: peripheral blood. The source is a woman aged 55 to 70 in a cohort sampled during active or convalescent COVID-19.

The J gene is TRBJ1-1, the V gene TRBV28; D is perhaps TRBD1 (6 bases). Germline loops: CDR1 MDHEN, CDR2 SYDVKM. This CDR3 spans 14 amino acids. V was trimmed by 4 bases and J by 1 base, leaving 10 bases between them. CDR3 amino acids: CASSSGHPNTEAFF. CDR3 DNA: TGTGCCAGCAGTTCGGGACATCCGAACACTGAAGCTTTCTTT.

The chain employs TRBV30 and TRBJ2-1; D perhaps matches TRBD1 (5 bases). In germline, CDR1 is GTSNPN, CDR2 SVGIG (reference sequence). The CDR3 consists of 15 residues. The V gene lost 2 bases and the J gene lost 9 bases, with 20 bases spanning the gap. CDR3 sequence (DNA): TGTGCCTGGAGTATGGCAAATCGACCCCAGGGTGAGCAGTTCTTC. Translated, it gives CAWSMANRPQGEQFF.